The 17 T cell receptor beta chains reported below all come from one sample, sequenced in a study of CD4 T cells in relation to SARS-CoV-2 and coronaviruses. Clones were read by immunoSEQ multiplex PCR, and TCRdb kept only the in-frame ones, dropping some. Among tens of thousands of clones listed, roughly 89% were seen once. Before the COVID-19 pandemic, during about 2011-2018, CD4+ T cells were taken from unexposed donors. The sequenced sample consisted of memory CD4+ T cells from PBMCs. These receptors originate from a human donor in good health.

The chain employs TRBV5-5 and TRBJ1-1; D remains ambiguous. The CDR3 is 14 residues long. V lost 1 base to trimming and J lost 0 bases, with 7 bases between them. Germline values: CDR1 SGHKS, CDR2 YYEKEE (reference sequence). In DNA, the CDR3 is TGTGCCAGCAGCTTGCAGAGATTGAACACTGAAGCTTTCTTT. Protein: CASSLQRLNTEAFF.

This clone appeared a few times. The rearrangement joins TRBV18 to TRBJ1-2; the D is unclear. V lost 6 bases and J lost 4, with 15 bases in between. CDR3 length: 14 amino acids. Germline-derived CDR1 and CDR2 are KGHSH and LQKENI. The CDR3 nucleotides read TGTGCCAGCTCCTTTGAAGGGTCGGTCTATGGCTACACCTTC. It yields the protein CASSFEGSVYGYTF.

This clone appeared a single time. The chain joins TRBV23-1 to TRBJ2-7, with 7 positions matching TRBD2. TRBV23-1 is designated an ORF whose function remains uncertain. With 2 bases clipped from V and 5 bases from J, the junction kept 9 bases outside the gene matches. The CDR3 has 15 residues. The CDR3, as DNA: TGCGCCAGCAGTCAAGGTTCAGGGAGGGGCCACGAGCAGTACTTC. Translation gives CASSQGSGRGHEQYF.

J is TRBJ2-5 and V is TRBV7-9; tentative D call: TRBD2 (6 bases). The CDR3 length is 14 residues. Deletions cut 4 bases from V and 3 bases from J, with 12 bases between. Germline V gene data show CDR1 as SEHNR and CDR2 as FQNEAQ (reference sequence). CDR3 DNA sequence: TGTGCCAGCAGCTCCCGGGACTGGAAAGAGACCCAGTACTTC. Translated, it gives CASSSRDWKETQYF.

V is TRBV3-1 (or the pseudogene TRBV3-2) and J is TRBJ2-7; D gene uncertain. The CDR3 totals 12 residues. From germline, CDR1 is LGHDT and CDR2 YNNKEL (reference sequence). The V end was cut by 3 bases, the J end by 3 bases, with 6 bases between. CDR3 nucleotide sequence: TGTGCCAGCAGCCAGCTAAACTACGAGCAGTACTTC. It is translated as CASSQLNYEQYF.

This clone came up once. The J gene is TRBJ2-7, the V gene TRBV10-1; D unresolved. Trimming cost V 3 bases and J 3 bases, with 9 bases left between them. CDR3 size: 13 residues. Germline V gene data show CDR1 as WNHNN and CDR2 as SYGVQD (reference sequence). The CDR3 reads CASSEGINYEQYF. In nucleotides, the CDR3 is TGCGCCAGCAGTGAAGGGATCAACTACGAGCAGTACTTC.

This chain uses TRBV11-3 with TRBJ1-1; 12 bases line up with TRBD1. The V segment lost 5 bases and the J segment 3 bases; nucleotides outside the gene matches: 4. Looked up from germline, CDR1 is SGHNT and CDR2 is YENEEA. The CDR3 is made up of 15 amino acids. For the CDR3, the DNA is TGTGCCAGCAGCCCGGGACAGGGGGCCGACACTGAAGCTTTCTTT. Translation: CASSPGQGADTEAFF.

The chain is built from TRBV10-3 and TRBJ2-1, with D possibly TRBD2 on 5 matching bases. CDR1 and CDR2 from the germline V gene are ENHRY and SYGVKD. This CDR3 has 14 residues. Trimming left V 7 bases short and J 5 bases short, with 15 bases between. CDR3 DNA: TGTGCCATCAAAGGCACCGGGATCCACAATGAGCAGTTCTTC. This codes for CAIKGTGIHNEQFF.

For the CDR3, the DNA is TGTGCCAGCAGCAGAGAGGGCCATACAACTGCAGAGCAGTACTTC. This codes for CASSREGHTTAEQYF. The chain carries TRBV7-8 and TRBJ2-7; a weak D match, TRBD2 (5 bases). Germline-derived CDR1 and CDR2 are SGHVS and FQNEAQ. CDR3 length: 15 residues. V lost 5 bases, J lost 7 bases, and 21 bases lay in between.

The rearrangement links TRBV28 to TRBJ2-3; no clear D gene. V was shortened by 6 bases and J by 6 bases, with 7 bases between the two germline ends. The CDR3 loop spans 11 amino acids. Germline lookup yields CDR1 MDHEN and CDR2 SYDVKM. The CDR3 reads CASSGWDTQYF. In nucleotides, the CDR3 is TGTGCCAGCAGCGGGTGGGATACGCAGTATTTT.

The CDR3 here is CASSLLHFVRQNSNQPQHF. For the CDR3, the DNA is TGTGCCAGCAGTTTACTTCATTTCGTCAGACAGAATAGCAATCAGCCCCAGCATTTT. The J gene is TRBJ1-5, the V gene TRBV28; possible D gene TRBD1, 5 bases. CDR1 is MDHEN and CDR2 is SYDVKM in the germline V gene. The CDR3 extends over 19 amino acids. V was cut by 2 bases and J by 0 bases, with 20 bases left in between.

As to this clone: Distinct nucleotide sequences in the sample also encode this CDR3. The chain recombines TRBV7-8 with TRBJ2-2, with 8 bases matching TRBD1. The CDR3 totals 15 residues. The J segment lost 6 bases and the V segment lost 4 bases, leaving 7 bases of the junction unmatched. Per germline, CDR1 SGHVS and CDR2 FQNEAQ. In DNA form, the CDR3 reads TGTGCCAGCAGCTCGGACAGGGTAAAGTCCGGGGAGCTGTTTTTT. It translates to CASSSDRVKSGELFF. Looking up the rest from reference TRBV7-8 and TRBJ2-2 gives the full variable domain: GAGVSQSPRYKVAKRGQDVALRCDPISGHVSLFWYQQALGQGPEFLTYFQNEAQLDKSGLPSDRFFAERPEGSVSTLKIQRTQQEDSAVYLCASSSDRVKSGELFFGEGSRLTVL.

CDR3 DNA sequence: TGTGCCAGCAGCCGCGATAGGACAGGAGAAAGCAATCAGCCCCAGCATTTT. Residues: CASSRDRTGESNQPQHF. The genes are TRBV7-8 and TRBJ1-5; TRBD1 aligns across 7 bases. CDR1 and CDR2 (germline): SGHVS, FQNEAQ. The CDR3 spans 17 residues. J gave up 1 base and V 5 bases, and 11 bases lay outside the gene matches.

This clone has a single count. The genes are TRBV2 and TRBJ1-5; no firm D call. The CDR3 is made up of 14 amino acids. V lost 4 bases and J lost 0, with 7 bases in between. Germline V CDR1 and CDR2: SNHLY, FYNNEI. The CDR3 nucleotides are TGTGCCAGCAGTGTTGACACTAGCAATCAGCCCCAGCATTTT. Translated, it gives CASSVDTSNQPQHF. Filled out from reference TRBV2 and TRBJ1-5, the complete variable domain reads EPEVTQTPSHQVTQMGQEVILRCVPISNHLYFYWYRQILGQKVEFLVSFYNNEISEKSEIFDDQFSVERPDGSNFTLKIRSTKLEDSAMYFCASSVDTSNQPQHFGDGTRLSIL.

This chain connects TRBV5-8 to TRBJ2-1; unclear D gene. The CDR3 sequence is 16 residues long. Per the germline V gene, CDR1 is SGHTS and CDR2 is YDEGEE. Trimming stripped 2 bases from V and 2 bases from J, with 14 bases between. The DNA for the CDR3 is TGTGCCAGCAGCTTTTCTCGCCGGCCGACCTACAATGAGCAGTTCTTC. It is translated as CASSFSRRPTYNEQFF.

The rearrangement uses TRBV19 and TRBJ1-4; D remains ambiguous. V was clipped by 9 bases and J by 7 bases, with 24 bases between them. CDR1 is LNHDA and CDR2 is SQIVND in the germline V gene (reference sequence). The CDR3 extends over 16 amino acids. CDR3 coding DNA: TGTGCCAGCTCCCAACATCAGAACACGCTAGGTGAAAAACTGTTTTTT. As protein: CASSQHQNTLGEKLFF.

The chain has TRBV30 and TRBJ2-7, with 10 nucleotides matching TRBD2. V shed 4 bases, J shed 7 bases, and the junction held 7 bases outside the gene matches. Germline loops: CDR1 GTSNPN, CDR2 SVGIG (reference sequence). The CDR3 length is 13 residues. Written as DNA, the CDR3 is TGTGCCTGGACCCGAGCGGGAGGGCGGGAGCAGTACTTC. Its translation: CAWTRAGGREQYF.